In its sample, the clone carrying this T cell receptor (beta chain) was seen a few times. As yet, its antigen is unknown. This sample is drawn from a study of vaccination effects on CD4 cells after COVID-19. Sequencing in the ViraFEST assay came after antigen-specific CD4+ T cells had been expanded with viral peptide pools, which were used to stimulate PBMC. With 10 to 11 days of culture completed, CD4+ T cells were isolated. Two-dose vaccination with either BNT162b2 or mRNA-1273 was given to the participants. The CDR3 sequence is 14 residues long. The V gene's germline CDR1 is MNHEY and CDR2 SVGAGI. V was shortened by 6 bases and J by 5 bases, with 16 bases between the two germline ends. The method was immunoSEQ multiplex PCR; TCRdb's version includes in-frame clones alone and lacks a portion of them. In the table there are roughly 34,000 clones, around 82% of which are singletons. Regarding the study as a whole: Clones of infection and vaccine origin contracted markedly late after vaccination.

Sequenced material: CD4+ T cells from PBMCs cultured with HCoV-NL63 spike peptides, taken after COVID-19 vaccination. This chain joins TRBV6-5 and TRBJ1-2; a possible D gene is TRBD1 (5 bases). The clonotype was recovered from a human donor who received a COVID-19 vaccine. Some clones in this sample may be carry-over from other donors' samples. CDR3 bases: TGTGCCAGCAGGGATATCAGGGAGGTTTATGGCTACACCTTC. It specifies CASRDIREVYGYTF.